The next 30 T cell receptor beta chains were all read from a single sample in a study of low-dose radiotherapy and immunotherapy resistance in tumors. TRAV and TRBV primers primed cDNA for both TCRalpha and TCRbeta. It was with a constant-region primer and a V-primer adapter that TCRs were amplified over around 19 PCR cycles. One entry per CDR3 protein results from TCRdb running MiXCR on the reads. The table records tens of thousands of distinct CDR3 sequences, under 55% of them present only once. Specified time point: after trial treatment. Described treatment: LDRT plus nivolumab, ipilimumab, low-dose cyclophosphamide and aspirin (RACIN trial). The sample here was PBMCs, taken after low-dose radiotherapy plus immunotherapy. These receptors were taken from a male donor with gallbladder cancer.

The chain carries TRBV19 and TRBJ2-5, with TRBD1 as a possible D gene (7 bases). Germline V gene sequence: CDR1 LNHDA, CDR2 SQIVND (reference sequence). Trimming took off 10 bases at V and 5 bases at J, with 14 bases between the two ends. This CDR3 region has 12 residues. CDR3 amino acids: CATRTGGETQYF. DNA for the CDR3: TGTGCCACCCGGACAGGAGGGGAGACCCAGTACTTC.

This clonotype came up many times. Written as DNA, the CDR3 is TGTGCCAGCAGCCAAGGACTAGCGGGAGGGCCACGGGGAGAGCAGTACTTC. Amino acid sequence: CASSQGLAGGPRGEQYF. The chain joins TRBV4-2 to TRBJ2-7; 14 nucleotides line up with TRBD2. CDR3 length equals 17 residues. After removal of 1 base from V and 7 bases from J, the junction contained 9 bases not matched to a gene. CDR1 is LGHNA, CDR2 YNFKEQ, per germline.

V usage is TRBV4-1 and J usage is TRBJ2-7, with TRBD1 matching over 11 bases. The CDR3 has 15 residues. The junction had 4 bases not matched to a gene; V was cut back by 2 bases and J by 4 bases. Germline-derived CDR1 and CDR2 are MGHRA and YSYEKL. The CDR3 reads CASSQRTGGVYEQYF. The CDR3 nucleotides read TGCGCCAGCAGCCAACGGACAGGGGGCGTTTACGAGCAGTACTTC.

In this sample, this clonotype turned up many times. The chain has TRBV12-3 or TRBV12-4 and TRBJ2-2; no firm D call. The CDR3 has 13 amino acids. V was cut by 4 bases and J by 5 bases, with 8 bases left in between. As DNA, the CDR3 is TGTGCCAGCAGTTCTACAGTTACCGGGGAGCTGTTTTTT. It yields the protein CASSSTVTGELFF.

There are a few counts of this clonotype. The V call is TRBV20-1, the J call TRBJ2-4, with D perhaps assigned TRBD1 or TRBD2 (5 bases each). Germline V CDR1 and CDR2: DFQATT, SNEGSKA (reference sequence). Trimming cost V 5 bases and J 5 bases, with 19 bases left between them. The CDR3 is made up of 15 amino acids. CDR3 nucleotide sequence: TGCAGTGCTGAGGTTGGGGGAAGGCCAGAAAACATTCAGTACTTC. Translation gives CSAEVGGRPENIQYF.

Remarks on this clonotype: A far larger clone is off by one base, so a read error is likely. The chain has TRBV7-3 and TRBJ2-7; 7 bases are shared with TRBD2. Germline V gene sequence: CDR1 SGHTA, CDR2 FQGTGA. V shed 5 bases and J 7 bases; nucleotides not matched to a gene: 14. This CDR3 contains 15 residues. The CDR3 DNA follows: TGTGCCAGCAGCCCCCTGCGGGAGTCCCCCAATGAGCAGTACTTC. It translates to CASSPLRESPNEQYF. Full variable domain (missing parts from reference TRBV7-3 and TRBJ2-7): GAGVSQTPSNKVTEKGKYVELRCDPISGHTALYWYRQSLGQGPEFLIYFQGTGAADDSGLPNDRFFAVRPEGSVSTLKIQRTERGDSAVYLCASSPLRESPNEQYFGPGTRLTVT.

This CDR3 reads CSARDGTSVSSGANVLTF. CDR3 coding DNA: TGCAGTGCTAGAGATGGAACTAGCGTGAGCTCTGGGGCCAACGTCCTGACTTTC. The chain couples TRBV20-1 to TRBJ2-6; TRBD2 agrees at 7 bases. The CDR3 has 18 amino acids. J lost 0 bases, V lost 0 bases, and 8 bases had no gene match. Germline V gene lookup returns CDR1 DFQATT and CDR2 SNEGSKA (reference sequence).

The CDR3 region is CASSAGVTREGSYEQYF. CDR3 nucleotide sequence: TGTGCCAGCAGCGCGGGGGTTACGCGGGAGGGGTCCTACGAGCAGTACTTC. This chain connects TRBV5-6 to TRBJ2-7; 9 bases map to TRBD2. Germline trimming cut 4 bases from V and 1 base from J; bases unmatched to any gene: 12. Per germline, CDR1 SGHDT and CDR2 YYEEEE. This CDR3 comprises 17 residues.

By its share, this clonotype is medium-sized. The gene calls are TRBV5-1 and TRBJ2-4, with a weak D call TRBD1 (5 bases). Trimming took off 0 bases at V and 8 bases at J, with 24 bases between the two ends. This CDR3 contains 18 residues. Germline CDR1 is SGHRS and CDR2 is YFSETQ. CDR3 sequence (DNA): TGCGCCAGCAGCTTGGTTCAGGGCTCGCCAAAATCATTAGACATTCAGTACTTC. It specifies CASSLVQGSPKSLDIQYF.

This clonotype appeared many times. The CDR3, as DNA: TGTGCCAGCAGGGACCCCGGGGGGATCACAGATACGCAGTATTTT. Its protein is CASRDPGGITDTQYF. The V call is TRBV6-6, the J call TRBJ2-3, with 7 bases fitting TRBD2. Losses at the gene ends were 6 bases for V and 2 bases for J; bases not matched to a gene: 8. Germline V gene sequence: CDR1 MNHNY, CDR2 SVGAGI (reference sequence). The CDR3 runs 15 residues.

This sequence joins TRBV6-8 and TRBJ2-1; 7 bases are a match to TRBD1. This CDR3 region has 13 residues. Germline V CDR1 and CDR2: MNHGY, SAAAGT. V lost 6 bases to trimming and J lost 4 bases; unmatched junction nucleotides: 3. In DNA, the CDR3 is TGTGCCAGCAGGGGACAGATTTACAATGAGCAGTTCTTC. It encodes CASRGQIYNEQFF.

This clonotype was seen ten or more times. This rearrangement joins TRBV5-1 to TRBJ2-7, with TRBD1 matching over 10 bases. From germline, CDR1 is SGHRS and CDR2 YFSETQ. The CDR3 is 16 residues long. V shed 0 bases and J 1 base; nucleotides not matched to a gene: 4. The CDR3 DNA sequence: TGCGCCAGCAGCTTGGAGGGGACAGGGGATTCCTACGAGCAGTACTTC. Translating gives CASSLEGTGDSYEQYF.

The chain has TRBV7-9 and TRBJ2-1, with TRBD1 matching 11 bases. V was pared by 7 bases and J by 3 bases, with 11 bases of the junction left unmatched. The CDR3 extends over 17 amino acids. Germline V gene data show CDR1 as SEHNR and CDR2 as FQNEAQ (reference sequence). The CDR3 DNA sequence: TGTGCCAGCACCCTGGGTGTGGGGACAGGGGGCTACAATGAGCAGTTCTTC. As protein: CASTLGVGTGGYNEQFF.

In this sample, this clonotype turned up a few times. This likely came from a read error, as a far larger clone is one base away. The V gene is TRBV5-1, the J gene TRBJ2-5, with D possibly matching TRBD2 (5 bases). Per the germline V gene, CDR1 is SGHRS and CDR2 is YFSETQ. This CDR3 has 15 residues. Trimming cost V 6 bases and J 11 bases, with 26 bases left between them. The CDR3 protein is CASTYRGALYNEQYF. In nucleotides, the CDR3 is TGCGCCAGCACCTACCGGGGAGCCCTCTACAATGAGCAGTACTTC.

This clonotype is judged medium-sized. The rearrangement joins TRBV6-2 or TRBV6-3 to TRBJ2-7; no definite D call. Trimming took 5 bases from V and 1 from J, leaving 9 bases between them. Germline V gene data show CDR1 as MNHEY and CDR2 as SVGEGT. The CDR3 has 13 residues. CDR3 in amino acids: CASSEANSYEQYF. CDR3 sequence (DNA): TGTGCCAGCAGTGAAGCGAATTCCTACGAGCAGTACTTC.

This clonotype was seen many times. This sequence joins TRBV28 and TRBJ2-1; D is unclear. The V gene lost 3 bases and the J gene lost 3 bases, with 9 bases spanning the gap. The germline CDR1 and CDR2 sequences are MDHEN and SYDVKM. The CDR3 is made up of 14 amino acids. The CDR3 DNA sequence: TGTGCCAGCAGTTTGGCTAGTAACTACAATGAGCAGTTCTTC. This gives the protein CASSLASNYNEQFF.

This clonotype was observed at least ten times. This chain connects TRBV20-1 to TRBJ2-5; tentatively, D is TRBD2 (5 bases). CDR3 size: 16 residues. Germline V CDR1 and CDR2: DFQATT, SNEGSKA (reference sequence). Trimming cost V 0 bases and J 4 bases, with 18 bases left between them. In DNA form, the CDR3 reads TGCAGTGCTAGAGATCTCGGGAACCTCCGGGGAGAGACCCAGTACTTC. It encodes CSARDLGNLRGETQYF.

This clonotype appeared a few times. A far larger clone is off by one base, so a read error is likely. The chain couples TRBV6-2 or TRBV6-3 to TRBJ2-7; unclear D gene. CDR3 length: 13 amino acids. Per germline, CDR1 MNHEY and CDR2 SVGEGT. V was trimmed by 8 bases and J by 7 bases, leaving 18 bases between them. Written as DNA, the CDR3 is TGTGCCAGCCGGGCTAGAAGCTACAATGAGCAGTACTTC. Its protein is CASRARSYNEQYF.

A few counts support this clonotype. A read error is the likely source, as a far larger clone sits one nucleotide away. This chain links TRBV20-1 with TRBJ2-1; the D is unclear. Trimming removed 0 bases from V and 10 bases from J, with 19 bases in between. The V gene's germline CDR1 is DFQATT and CDR2 SNEGSKA (reference sequence). This CDR3 contains 15 residues. CDR3 coding DNA: TGCAGTGCTAGAGATCATCCGGTGAGCTCCTACGAGCAGTTCTTC. It codes for CSARDHPVSSYEQFF.

This clonotype was counted ten times or more. This chain links TRBV12-3 or TRBV12-4 with TRBJ1-2, with 8 bases aligning to TRBD1. The CDR3 has 14 residues. The trim removed 2 bases at V and 6 bases at J, leaving 5 bases unmatched. CDR3 residues: CASSLFGRGHGYTF. DNA for the CDR3: TGTGCCAGCAGTTTATTTGGCAGGGGGCATGGCTACACCTTC.

The rearrangement uses TRBV20-1 and TRBJ2-5, with D unresolved. Germline-derived CDR1 and CDR2 are DFQATT and SNEGSKA (reference sequence). The V end lost 0 bases, the J end lost 13 bases, and 15 bases lay between the germline ends. The CDR3 totals 12 residues. CDR3 amino acids: CSARDHAAARYF. The CDR3 region has the DNA TGCAGTGCTAGAGATCATGCGGCCGCAAGGTACTTC.

There are many counts of this clonotype. The chain carries TRBV7-2 and TRBJ1-1, with D possibly matching TRBD1 (5 bases). Germline lookup yields CDR1 SGHTA and CDR2 FQGNSA. The length of the CDR3 is 13 residues. Deletions cut 5 bases from V and 1 base from J, with 8 bases between. Here the CDR3 DNA reads TGTGCCAGCAGCCCCGGACAGAACACTGAAGCTTTCTTT. It is translated as CASSPGQNTEAFF.

With regard to this clonotype: Sequence at one end of the junction differs from germline and may be a read error. The genes are TRBV5-3 and TRBJ2-3; TRBD1 matches 11 bases. TRBV5-3 is known as an ORF, though its function is uncertain. CDR3 length equals 16 residues. The chain's CDR3 is CASSWTGGPPTDTQYF. For the CDR3, the DNA is TGTGCCAGCAGCTGGACAGGGGGCCCACCCACAGATACGCAGTATTTT.

By share, this clonotype ranks as medium-sized (0.01 to 0.1%). V is TRBV29-1 and J is TRBJ2-1; TRBD2 matches at 7 bases. The germline CDR1 and CDR2 sequences are SQVTM and ANQGSEA. V shed 4 bases, J shed 2 bases, and the junction held 2 bases outside the gene matches. The CDR3 has 13 amino acids. This CDR3 reads CSVGLAAYNEQFF. The CDR3 DNA reads TGCAGCGTTGGACTAGCTGCCTACAATGAGCAGTTCTTC.

This clonotype was picked up many times. This chain joins TRBV30 and TRBJ1-3; D not certain. The CDR3 covers 11 residues. Germline CDR1 and CDR2: GTSNPN and SVGIG (reference sequence). With 1 base removed from V and 5 bases from J, the gap between germline ends came to 3 bases. CDR3: CAWSDRNTIYF. The CDR3 DNA follows: TGTGCCTGGAGTGATCGAAACACCATATATTTT.

As regards this clonotype: This likely came from a read error, as a far larger clone is one base away. The chain recombines TRBV5-1 with TRBJ2-7, with 11 bases matching TRBD2. With 1 base clipped from V and 7 bases from J, the junction kept 7 bases outside the gene matches. The CDR3 sequence is 15 residues long. Germline CDR1 reads SGHRS; CDR2 reads YFSETQ. The CDR3 loop reads CASSLTSGSKNEQYF. CDR3 sequence (DNA): TGCGCCAGCAGCTTGACTAGCGGGAGTAAGAATGAGCAGTACTTC. Full variable domain (outside the CDR3, taken from reference TRBV5-1 and TRBJ2-7): KAGVTQTPRYLIKTRGQQVTLSCSPISGHRSVSWYQQTPGQGLQFLFEYFSETQRNKGNFPGRFSGRQFSNSRSEMNVSTLELGDSALYLCASSLTSGSKNEQYFGPGTRLTVT.

In its sample, this clonotype was seen many times. J is TRBJ2-5 and V is TRBV7-9; TRBD1 matches 7 bases. The CDR3 spans 15 residues. CDR1 is SEHNR and CDR2 is FQNEAQ in the germline V gene (reference sequence). The trim removed 5 bases at V and 4 bases at J, leaving 10 bases unmatched. The CDR3 region has the DNA TGTGCCAGCAGCCCAACCCTAGGGGGCGGAGAGACCCAGTACTTC. Its protein is CASSPTLGGGETQYF.

The V and J genes are TRBV18 and TRBJ1-2; 8 bases match TRBD1. The CDR3 runs to 16 residues. Looked up from germline, CDR1 is KGHSH and CDR2 is LQKENI. Unmatched junction bases numbered 5, after V lost 2 bases and J lost 0 bases. The CDR3 nucleotides are TGTGCCAGCTCACCAGTGACAGGGGATCCTAACTATGGCTACACCTTC. Its translation is CASSPVTGDPNYGYTF.

This rearrangement joins TRBV6-5 to TRBJ1-1; 7 bases are shared with TRBD1. CDR1 is MNHEY, CDR2 SVGAGI, per germline. The CDR3 runs 15 residues. The V gene end was trimmed by 0 bases and the J gene end by 1 base; junction bases not matched to a gene: 2. The CDR3 region is CASSYSGTANTEAFF. The CDR3 bases are TGTGCCAGCAGTTACTCAGGGACAGCGAACACTGAAGCTTTCTTT.

This clonotype was seen many times. The chain combines TRBV6-2 or TRBV6-3 with TRBJ2-5; no clear D. Trimming left V 5 bases short and J 7 bases short, with 8 bases between. Germline V lookup: CDR1 MNHEY, CDR2 SVGEGT. The CDR3 is 11 amino acids. CDR3 DNA: TGTGCCAGCAGTCACGGTGCGACCCAGTACTTC. Translated, it gives CASSHGATQYF.